These 22 T cell receptor beta chains share one sample of origin, sequenced in a study of neurological immune-mediated disorders. TCRdb independently ran MiXCR on the 5' RACE reads; one entry per CDR3 protein. The profile shows 40,000 or so distinct CDR3 sequences, 7% to 8% of them singletons. The sequenced sample was PBMCs. The source of these receptors is a woman between 40 and 55 years old in good health.

This clonotype was observed at least ten times. The rearrangement links TRBV28 to TRBJ1-1; D call uncertain. The V gene's germline CDR1 is MDHEN and CDR2 SYDVKM. This CDR3 is built from 12 residues. V shed 2 bases and J shed 8 bases, with 9 bases lying between them. The chain's CDR3 is CASSLAVGEAFF. As DNA, the CDR3 is TGTGCCAGCAGTTTAGCAGTAGGGGAAGCTTTCTTT.

This clonotype was seen ten or more times. This chain connects TRBV6-1 to TRBJ2-6, with 7 bases fitting TRBD1. The CDR3 covers 15 residues. The V gene's germline CDR1 is MNHNS and CDR2 SASEGT. The J segment lost 2 bases and the V segment lost 6 bases, leaving 4 bases of the junction unmatched. Here the CDR3 DNA reads TGTGCCAGCAGAGACGACAGGGCTGGGGCCAACGTCCTGACTTTC. It is translated as CASRDDRAGANVLTF.

At least ten counts were recorded for this clonotype. The V call is TRBV18, the J call TRBJ1-2; D is unresolved. CDR3 size: 15 residues. V was pared by 2 bases and J by 6 bases, with 16 bases between. Germline lookup yields CDR1 KGHSH and CDR2 LQKENI. CDR3 sequence: CASSPSTSGGDGYTF. As DNA, the CDR3 is TGTGCCAGCTCACCATCAACCAGTGGAGGTGATGGCTACACCTTC. The variable domain in full, with the rest retrieved from reference TRBV18 and TRBJ1-2, is NAGVMQNPRHLVRRRGQEARLRCSPMKGHSHVYWYRQLPEEGLKFMVYLQKENIIDESGMPKERFSAEFPKEGPSILRIQQVVRGDSAAYFCASSPSTSGGDGYTFGSGTRLTVV.

Ten or more counts support this clonotype. J is TRBJ1-2 and V is TRBV6-5, with 7 bases identical to TRBD1. The CDR3 has 15 amino acids. Germline V lookup: CDR1 MNHEY, CDR2 SVGAGI. J was trimmed by 7 bases and V by 2 bases; bases with no gene match: 10. The CDR3 loop reads CASSYQRQGKGGYTF. CDR3 sequence (DNA): TGTGCCAGCAGTTACCAGCGACAGGGAAAGGGTGGCTACACCTTC.

This clonotype was found many times. The gene calls are TRBV5-1 and TRBJ1-1; D not certain. V shed 1 base and J shed 0 bases, with 7 bases lying between them. Germline V gene sequence: CDR1 SGHRS, CDR2 YFSETQ. The CDR3 length is 14 residues. This CDR3 reads CASSLTQVNTEAFF. The CDR3 DNA sequence: TGCGCCAGCAGCTTGACCCAGGTGAACACTGAAGCTTTCTTT.

This clonotype was counted many times. The rearrangement links TRBV5-1 to TRBJ2-2; 11 nucleotides agree with TRBD1. The CDR3 spans 14 residues. Germline CDR1 SGHRS, CDR2 YFSETQ. The junction had 4 bases not matched to a gene; V was cut back by 6 bases and J by 6 bases. CDR3 nucleotide sequence: TGCGCCAGCATACCGGGACAGGGGGCCGGGGAGCTGTTTTTT. Amino acid sequence: CASIPGQGAGELFF.

This clonotype was seen repeatedly, ten times or more. The chain uses TRBV5-1 and TRBJ2-5; TRBD2 might be the D (6 bases). Looked up from germline, CDR1 is SGHRS and CDR2 is YFSETQ. The germline V and J ends were trimmed by 0 bases and 5 bases, with 11 bases remaining between them. This CDR3 has 14 residues. CDR3 amino acids: CASSLGQREETQYF. In DNA form, the CDR3 reads TGCGCCAGCAGCTTGGGCCAACGGGAGGAGACCCAGTACTTC.

This clonotype was counted once. The junction departs from the called germline gene at one end, perhaps through a read error. This chain links TRBV5-1 with TRBJ2-5; 8 nucleotides line up with TRBD2. CDR1 and CDR2 from the germline V gene are SGHRS and YFSETQ. The CDR3 spans 15 residues. CDR3 in DNA: TGCGCCAGCAGGCCGGGACTAGTTTACCAAGATACCCAGAACTTC. Encoded protein: CASRPGLVYQDTQNF.

Remarks on this clonotype: Sequence at one end of the junction differs from germline and may be a read error. The gene calls are TRBV18 and TRBJ1-1; D not resolved. From germline, CDR1 is KGHSH and CDR2 LQKENI. The CDR3 has 13 residues. The CDR3 is CTSSPGQSTEAFF. CDR3 DNA: TGTACCAGCTCACCAGGCCAGAGCACTGAAGCTTTCTTT. Combining the CDR3 with reference TRBV18 and TRBJ1-1 gives the whole variable domain NAGVMQNPRHLVRRRGQEARLRCSPMKGHSHVYWYRQLPEEGLKFMVYLQKENIIDESGMPKERFSAEFPKEGPSILRIQQVVRGDSAAYFCTSSPGQSTEAFFGQGTRLTVV.

This clonotype was counted ten times or more. This chain joins TRBV14 and TRBJ1-2; D unclear. CDR3 length equals 14 residues. Germline V gene data show CDR1 as SGHDN and CDR2 as FVKESK. The V end was cut by 1 base, the J end by 8 bases, with 14 bases between. CDR3: CASSQAVRLNGYTF. The DNA of the CDR3 is TGTGCCAGCAGCCAAGCGGTCAGGTTAAACGGCTACACCTTC.

This clonotype was seen many times. The gene calls are TRBV29-1 and TRBJ1-2, with D hard to call. The V gene lost 7 bases and the J gene lost 1 base, with 13 bases spanning the gap. The CDR3 is 13 residues long. Germline assignment: CDR1 SQVTM and CDR2 ANQGSEA. CDR3 DNA sequence: TGCAGCGCTACCCTACAACTTAACTATGGCTACACCTTC. It specifies CSATLQLNYGYTF.

This clonotype was seen ten or more times. The gene calls are TRBV5-1 and TRBJ2-5; 7 positions agree with TRBD1. V was clipped by 2 bases and J by 2 bases; unmatched bases: 12. Germline loops: CDR1 SGHRS, CDR2 YFSETQ. CDR3 length equals 17 residues. CDR3 sequence (DNA): TGCGCCAGCAGCTTTCGCCACCGGGACAGAGAGCAAGAGACCCAGTACTTC. Amino acid sequence: CASSFRHRDREQETQYF.

This clonotype occurred many times. This chain connects TRBV12-3 or TRBV12-4 to TRBJ2-5; D may correspond to TRBD1 or TRBD2 (5 bases each). The CDR3 spans 11 residues. The V and J ends lost 6 bases and 4 bases respectively, with 6 bases between them. The CDR3 sequence is CASRRGETQYF. CDR3 DNA: TGTGCCAGCAGGAGGGGAGAGACCCAGTACTTC.

This clonotype was detected many times. The V and J genes are TRBV20-1 and TRBJ2-1; D is unresolved. The V end lost 1 base, the J end lost 14 bases, and 15 bases lay between the germline ends. The CDR3 is 12 amino acids. Germline V gene sequence: CDR1 DFQATT, CDR2 SNEGSKA (reference sequence). The CDR3 coding sequence is TGCAGTGCTAGAGTGAGCGTTAAAAAGGAGTTCTTC. Translation gives CSARVSVKKEFF.

This clonotype showed up many times. The chain combines TRBV5-6 with TRBJ1-4, with 8 bases lining up with TRBD1. The CDR3 consists of 16 residues. CDR1 SGHDT and CDR2 YYEEEE come from the germline V gene. With 3 bases clipped from V and 3 bases from J, the junction kept 7 bases outside the gene matches. Here the CDR3 reads CASSSIQGAANEKLFF. The CDR3 DNA is TGTGCCAGCAGCTCCATCCAGGGGGCGGCTAATGAAAAACTGTTTTTT.

In its sample, this clonotype was seen many times. The chain joins TRBV28 to TRBJ1-2; D remains unclear. Trimming took 5 bases from V and 5 from J, leaving 6 bases between them. From germline, CDR1 is MDHEN and CDR2 SYDVKM. This CDR3 region has 11 residues. The CDR3 DNA follows: TGTGCCAGCAGTGATCTTTATGGCTACACCTTC. It specifies CASSDLYGYTF.

This clonotype was counted many times. This chain connects TRBV7-9 to TRBJ2-5; the match to TRBD2 covers 13 bases. This CDR3 comprises 16 residues. Looked up from germline, CDR1 is SEHNR and CDR2 is FQNEAQ (reference sequence). V was pared by 5 bases and J by 5 bases, with 8 bases of the junction left unmatched. Here the CDR3 reads CASSDWGTSGMETQYF. The DNA for the CDR3 is TGTGCCAGCAGCGACTGGGGGACTAGCGGGATGGAGACCCAGTACTTC.

A word on this clonotype: A read error may produce the germline difference seen at one junction end. This chain joins TRBV5-1 and TRBJ2-3; 7 nucleotides align to TRBD1. Per germline, CDR1 SGHRS and CDR2 YFSETQ. This CDR3 is 15 amino acids long. The CDR3, as DNA: TGCGCCAACAGCTTTGAGGGGGCACGCACAGGTACGCAGTATTTT. Its translation is CANSFEGARTGTQYF.

This clonotype was counted at least ten times. The chain joins TRBV5-1 to TRBJ1-4; weak D call: TRBD1 (5 bases). Trimming removed 0 bases from V and 7 bases from J, with 13 bases in between. The CDR3 totals 15 residues. Germline V CDR1 and CDR2: SGHRS, YFSETQ. As DNA, the CDR3 is TGCGCCAGCAGCTTGGAGTCAGGGAGTTTTGAAAAACTGTTTTTT. As protein: CASSLESGSFEKLFF.

Many counts were recorded for this clonotype. The chain carries TRBV7-9 and TRBJ1-1; no reliable D call. This CDR3 comprises 12 residues. The germline CDR1 and CDR2 sequences are SEHNR and FQNEAQ (reference sequence). Trimming left V 0 bases short and J 7 bases short, with 6 bases between. In DNA form, the CDR3 reads TGTGCCAGCAGCTTAGCGGGCGGTGAAGCTTTCTTT. Translated: CASSLAGGEAFF.

This clonotype has ten or more counts. As DNA, the CDR3 is TGTGCCAGCAGCCCCGGACTAGCGGGAGGGCCTTGGAATGAGCAGTTCTTC. Amino acids: CASSPGLAGGPWNEQFF. The gene calls are TRBV6-5 and TRBJ2-1, with 15 nucleotides matching TRBD2. The V and J ends lost 6 bases and 7 bases, in that order; junction bases with no gene match: 10. The CDR3 has 17 residues. Per germline, CDR1 MNHEY and CDR2 SVGAGI.

The sample holds many counts of this clonotype. The chain links TRBV7-2 to TRBJ2-7; 10 bases are a match to TRBD1. Germline V gives CDR1 SGHTA, CDR2 FQGNSA. Trimming at V came to 7 bases and at J to 2 bases, leaving 8 bases not matched to a gene. This CDR3 comprises 15 residues. CDR3 in DNA: TGTGCCAGCACCCTAGTGGGACAGGGGCCCTACGAGCAGTACTTC. Its protein product is CASTLVGQGPYEQYF.